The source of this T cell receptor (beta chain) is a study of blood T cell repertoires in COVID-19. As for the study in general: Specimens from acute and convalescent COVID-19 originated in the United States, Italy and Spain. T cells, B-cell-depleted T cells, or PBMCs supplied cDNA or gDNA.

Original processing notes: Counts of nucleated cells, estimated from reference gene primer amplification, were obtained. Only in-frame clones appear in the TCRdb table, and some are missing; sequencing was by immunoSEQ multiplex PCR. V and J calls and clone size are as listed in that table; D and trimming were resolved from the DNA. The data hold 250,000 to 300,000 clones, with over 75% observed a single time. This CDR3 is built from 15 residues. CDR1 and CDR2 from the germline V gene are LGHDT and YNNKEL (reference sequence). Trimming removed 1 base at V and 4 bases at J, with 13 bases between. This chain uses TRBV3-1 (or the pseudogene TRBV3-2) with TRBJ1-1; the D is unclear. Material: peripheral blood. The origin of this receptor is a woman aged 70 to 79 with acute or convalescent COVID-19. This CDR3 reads CASSQGRPRGTEAFF. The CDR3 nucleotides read TGTGCCAGCAGCCAAGGGCGCCCTCGGGGCACTGAAGCTTTCTTT.